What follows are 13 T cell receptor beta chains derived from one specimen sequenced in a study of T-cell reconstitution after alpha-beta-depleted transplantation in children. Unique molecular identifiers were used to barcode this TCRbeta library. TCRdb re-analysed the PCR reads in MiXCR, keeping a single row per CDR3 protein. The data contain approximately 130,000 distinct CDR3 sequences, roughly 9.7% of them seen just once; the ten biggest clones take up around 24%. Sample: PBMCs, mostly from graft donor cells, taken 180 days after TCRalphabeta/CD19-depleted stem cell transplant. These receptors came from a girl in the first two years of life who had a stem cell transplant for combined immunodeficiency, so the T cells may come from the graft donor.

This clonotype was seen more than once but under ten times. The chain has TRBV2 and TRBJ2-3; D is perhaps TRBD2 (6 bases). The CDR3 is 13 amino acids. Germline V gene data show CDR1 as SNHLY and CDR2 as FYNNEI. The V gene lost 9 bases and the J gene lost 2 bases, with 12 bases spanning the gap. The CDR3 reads CARGLPNTDTQYF. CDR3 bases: TGTGCCAGGGGACTGCCAAACACAGATACGCAGTATTTT.

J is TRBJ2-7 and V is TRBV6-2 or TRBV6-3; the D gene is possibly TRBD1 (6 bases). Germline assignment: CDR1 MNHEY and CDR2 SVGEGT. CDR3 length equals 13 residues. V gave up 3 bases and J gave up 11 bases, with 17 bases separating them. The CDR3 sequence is CASSYAGDLREYF. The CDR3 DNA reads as TGTGCCAGCAGTTATGCAGGGGATCTGAGGGAGTACTTC.

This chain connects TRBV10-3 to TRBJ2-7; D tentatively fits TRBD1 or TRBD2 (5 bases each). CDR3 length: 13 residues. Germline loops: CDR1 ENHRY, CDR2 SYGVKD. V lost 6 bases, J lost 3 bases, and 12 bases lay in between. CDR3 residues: CAIRAGTFYEQYF. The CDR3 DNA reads TGTGCCATCAGGGCCGGGACCTTCTACGAGCAGTACTTC.

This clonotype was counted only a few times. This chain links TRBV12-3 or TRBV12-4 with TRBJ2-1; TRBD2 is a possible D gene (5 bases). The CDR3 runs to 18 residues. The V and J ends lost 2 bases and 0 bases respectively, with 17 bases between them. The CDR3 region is CASSLLRRGTSSYNEQFF. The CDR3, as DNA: TGTGCCAGCAGTTTACTTCGACGGGGAACCAGCTCCTACAATGAGCAGTTCTTC.

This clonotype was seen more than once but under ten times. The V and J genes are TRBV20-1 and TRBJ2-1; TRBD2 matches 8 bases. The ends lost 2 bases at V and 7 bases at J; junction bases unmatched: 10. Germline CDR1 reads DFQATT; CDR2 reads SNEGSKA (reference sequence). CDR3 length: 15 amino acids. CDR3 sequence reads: CSARRSGMLRNEQFF. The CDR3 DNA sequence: TGCAGTGCTAGACGTAGCGGGATGCTGAGGAATGAGCAGTTCTTC.

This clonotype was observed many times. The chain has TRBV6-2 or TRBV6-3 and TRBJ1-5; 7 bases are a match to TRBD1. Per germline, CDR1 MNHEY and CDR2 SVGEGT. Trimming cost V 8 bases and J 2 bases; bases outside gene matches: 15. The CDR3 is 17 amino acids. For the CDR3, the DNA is TGTGCCAGCGGAATTTCCTACAGGGGAGGAGGCAATCAGCCCCAGCATTTT. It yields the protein CASGISYRGGGNQPQHF.

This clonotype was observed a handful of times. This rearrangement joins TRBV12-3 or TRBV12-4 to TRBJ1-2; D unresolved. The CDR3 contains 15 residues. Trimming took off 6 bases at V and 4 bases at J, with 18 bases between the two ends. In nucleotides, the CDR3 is TGTGCCAGCAGCCGACGGACTTCAGTCCCCTATGGCTACACCTTC. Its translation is CASSRRTSVPYGYTF.

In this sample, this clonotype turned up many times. The CDR3 region is CASSFSGYEQYF. CDR3 DNA: TGTGCCAGCAGTTTTAGCGGCTACGAGCAGTACTTC. The chain has TRBV12-3 or TRBV12-4 and TRBJ2-7; D might be TRBD2 (6 bases). The CDR3 is 12 amino acids. Between the trimmed V and J ends, which lost 3 bases and 3 bases, there was a span of 6 bases.

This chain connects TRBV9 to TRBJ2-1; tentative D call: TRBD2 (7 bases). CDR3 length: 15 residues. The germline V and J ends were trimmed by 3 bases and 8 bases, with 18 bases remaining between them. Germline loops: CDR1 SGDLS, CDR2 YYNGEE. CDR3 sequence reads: CASSGGLGGTYEQFF. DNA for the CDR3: TGTGCCAGCAGCGGAGGACTAGGGGGGACGTATGAGCAGTTCTTC.

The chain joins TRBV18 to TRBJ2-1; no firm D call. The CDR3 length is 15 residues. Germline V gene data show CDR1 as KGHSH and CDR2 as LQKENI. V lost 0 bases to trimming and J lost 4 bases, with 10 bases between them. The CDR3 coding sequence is TGTGCCAGCTCACCACCGTTCGGAAAATACAATGAGCAGTTCTTC. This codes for CASSPPFGKYNEQFF.

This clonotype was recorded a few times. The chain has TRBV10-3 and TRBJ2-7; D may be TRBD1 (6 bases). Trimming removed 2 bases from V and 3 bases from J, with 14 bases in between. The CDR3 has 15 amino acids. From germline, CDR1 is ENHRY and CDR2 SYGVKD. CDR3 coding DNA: TGTGCCATCAGTGAGCTTGGGGGCTTAGTCTACGAGCAGTACTTC. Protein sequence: CAISELGGLVYEQYF.

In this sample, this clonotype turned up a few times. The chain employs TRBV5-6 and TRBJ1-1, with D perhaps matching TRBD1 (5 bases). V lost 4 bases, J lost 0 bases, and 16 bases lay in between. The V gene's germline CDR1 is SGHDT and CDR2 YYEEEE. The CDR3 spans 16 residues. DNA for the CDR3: TGTGCCAGCAGCCCCGCGGGGGGGGTGATGAACACTGAAGCTTTCTTT. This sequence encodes CASSPAGGVMNTEAFF.

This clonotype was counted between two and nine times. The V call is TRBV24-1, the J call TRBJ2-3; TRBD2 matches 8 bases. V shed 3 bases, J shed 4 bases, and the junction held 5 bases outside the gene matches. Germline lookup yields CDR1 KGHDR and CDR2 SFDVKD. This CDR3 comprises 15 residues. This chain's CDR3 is CATSDISGGADTQYF. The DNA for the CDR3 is TGTGCCACCAGTGATATAAGCGGGGGCGCAGATACGCAGTATTTT.